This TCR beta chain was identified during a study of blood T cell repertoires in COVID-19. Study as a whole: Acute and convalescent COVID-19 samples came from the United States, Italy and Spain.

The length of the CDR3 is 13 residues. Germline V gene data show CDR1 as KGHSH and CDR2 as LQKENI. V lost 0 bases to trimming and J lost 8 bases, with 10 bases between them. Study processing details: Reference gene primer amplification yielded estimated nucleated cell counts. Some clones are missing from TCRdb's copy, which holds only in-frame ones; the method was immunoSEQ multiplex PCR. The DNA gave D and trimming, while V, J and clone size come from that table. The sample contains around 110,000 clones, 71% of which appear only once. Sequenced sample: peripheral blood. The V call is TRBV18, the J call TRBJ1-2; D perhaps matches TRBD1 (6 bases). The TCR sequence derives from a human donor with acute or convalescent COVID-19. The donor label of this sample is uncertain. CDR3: CASSPPGAQGYTF. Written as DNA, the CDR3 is TGTGCCAGCTCACCACCGGGGGCGCAGGGCTACACCTTC.